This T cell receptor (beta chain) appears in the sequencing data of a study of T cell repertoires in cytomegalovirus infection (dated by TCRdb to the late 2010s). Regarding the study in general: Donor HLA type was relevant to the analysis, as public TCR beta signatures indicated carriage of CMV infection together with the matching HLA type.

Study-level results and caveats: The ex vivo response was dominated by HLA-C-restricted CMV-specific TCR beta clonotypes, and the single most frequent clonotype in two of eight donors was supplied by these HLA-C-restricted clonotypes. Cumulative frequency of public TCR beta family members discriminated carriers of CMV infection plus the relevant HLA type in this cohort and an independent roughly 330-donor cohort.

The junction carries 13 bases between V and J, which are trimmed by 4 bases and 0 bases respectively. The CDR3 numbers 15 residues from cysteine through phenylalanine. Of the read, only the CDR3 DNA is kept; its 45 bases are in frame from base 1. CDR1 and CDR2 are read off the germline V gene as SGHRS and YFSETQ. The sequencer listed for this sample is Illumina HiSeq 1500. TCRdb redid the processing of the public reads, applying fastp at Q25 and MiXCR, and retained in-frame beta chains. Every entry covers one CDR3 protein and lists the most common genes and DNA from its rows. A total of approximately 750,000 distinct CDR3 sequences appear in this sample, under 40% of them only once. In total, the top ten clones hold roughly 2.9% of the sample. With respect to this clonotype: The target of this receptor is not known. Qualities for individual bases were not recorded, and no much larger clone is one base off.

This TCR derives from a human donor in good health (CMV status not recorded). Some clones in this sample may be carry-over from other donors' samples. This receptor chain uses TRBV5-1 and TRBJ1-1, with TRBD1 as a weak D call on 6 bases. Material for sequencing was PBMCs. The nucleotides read TGCGCCAGCAGCCAACAAACAGGGCTGAACACTGAAGCTTTCTTT. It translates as CASSQQTGLNTEAFF.